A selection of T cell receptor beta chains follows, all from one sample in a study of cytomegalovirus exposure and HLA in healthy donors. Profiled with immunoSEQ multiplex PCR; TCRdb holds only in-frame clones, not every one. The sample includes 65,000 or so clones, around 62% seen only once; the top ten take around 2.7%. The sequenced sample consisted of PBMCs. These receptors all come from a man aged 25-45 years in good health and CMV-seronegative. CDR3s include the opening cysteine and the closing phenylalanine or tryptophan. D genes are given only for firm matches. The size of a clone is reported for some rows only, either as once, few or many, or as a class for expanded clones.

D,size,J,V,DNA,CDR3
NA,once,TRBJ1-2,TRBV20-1,TGCAGTGCTAGATCCGGGGATGGCTACACCTTC,CSARSGDGYTF
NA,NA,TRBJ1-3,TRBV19,TGTGCCAGTAATGCAGGGACTGGAAACACCATATATTTT,CASNAGTGNTIYF
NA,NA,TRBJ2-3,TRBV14,TGTGCCAGCAGCCAAAACTTTCGCGATACGCAGTATTTT,CASSQNFRDTQYF
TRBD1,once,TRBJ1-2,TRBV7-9,TGTGCCAGCAGCTTCCGGGACAGCGCCTATGGCTACACCTTC,CASSFRDSAYGYTF
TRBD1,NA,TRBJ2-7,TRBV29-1,TGCAGCGTTGAAGAGGGGACAGGGGGCTACGAGCAGTACTTC,CSVEEGTGGYEQYF
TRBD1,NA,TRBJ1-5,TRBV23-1,TGCGCCAGCAGTCAATCGGTGAGGGACAGGGGGTGTCAGCCCCAGCATTTT,CASSQSVRDRGCQPQHF
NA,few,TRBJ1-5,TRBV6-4,TGTGCCAGCAACGACAGATATCAGCCCCAGCATTTT,CASNDRYQPQHF
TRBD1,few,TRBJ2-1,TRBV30,TGTGCCTGGAGTTATGCACAGGGGGTCCTCAATGAGCAGTTCTTC,CAWSYAQGVLNEQFF
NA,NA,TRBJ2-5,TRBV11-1,TGTGCCAGCAGCCCCGAGGGGGTTCAAGAGACCCAGTACTTC,CASSPEGVQETQYF
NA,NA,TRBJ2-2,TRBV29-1,TGCAGCGTCGTACGGGACACCAACACCGGGGAGCTGTTTTTT,CSVVRDTNTGELFF
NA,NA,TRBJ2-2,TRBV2,TGTGCCAGCACCGACAGGATCACCGGGGAGCTGTTTTTT,CASTDRITGELFF
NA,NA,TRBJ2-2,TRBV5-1,TGCGCCAGCGTGGATAAGGGGCCAGCGAACACCGGGGAGCTGTTTTTT,CASVDKGPANTGELFF
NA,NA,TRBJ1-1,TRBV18,TGTGCCAGCTCACCTGACTTTACTGAAGCTTTCTTT,CASSPDFTEAFF
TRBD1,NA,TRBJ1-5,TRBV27,TGTGCCAGCAGTAGACAGGGTTCGGGTCAGCCCCAGCATTTT,CASSRQGSGQPQHF
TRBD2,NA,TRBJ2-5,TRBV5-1,TGCGCCAGCAGCTTTTTAGCGGGGGGCCGGGTCGAGGAGACCCAGTACTTC,CASSFLAGGRVEETQYF
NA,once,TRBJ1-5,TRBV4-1,TGCGCCAGCAGCCAAGATCTCGGCAGGCTCAATCAGCCCCAGCATTTT,CASSQDLGRLNQPQHF
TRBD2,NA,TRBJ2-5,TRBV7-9,TGTGCCAGCATCGGGGGGTACCAAGAGACCCAGTACTTC,CASIGGYQETQYF
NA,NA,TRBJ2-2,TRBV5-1,TGCGCCAGCAGCGGGCACGCGAACACCGGGGAGCTGTTTTTT,CASSGHANTGELFF
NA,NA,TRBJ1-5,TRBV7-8,TGTGCCAGCAGCCCTATCCTGACAGGTTATAGCAATCAGCCCCAGCATTTT,CASSPILTGYSNQPQHF
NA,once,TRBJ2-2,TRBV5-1,TGCGCCAGCAGCCTCCAGGGTACCGGGGAGCTGTTTTTT,CASSLQGTGELFF
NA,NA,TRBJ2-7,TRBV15,TGTGCCACCAGCAGAGAAGGCAGGGGCTACGAGCAGTACTTC,CATSREGRGYEQYF
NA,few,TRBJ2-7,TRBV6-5,TGTGCCAGCAGACCCGACGCGGCGGGCTACGAGCAGTACTTC,CASRPDAAGYEQYF
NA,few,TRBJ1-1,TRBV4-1,TGCGCCAGCAGCCGCAGGGAAATGAACACTGAAGCTTTCTTT,CASSRREMNTEAFF
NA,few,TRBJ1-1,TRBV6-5,TGTGCCAGCAGTTACTCGAAGGTGGAGGGGAACCCTGAAGCTTTCTTT,CASSYSKVEGNPEAFF
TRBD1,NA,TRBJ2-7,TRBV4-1,TGCGCCAGCAGCCAAGGACAGGGGGGATTTACCGAGCAGTACTTC,CASSQGQGGFTEQYF
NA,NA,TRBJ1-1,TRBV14,TGTGCCAGCAGCCAAGTGTCTGTGGTCGGCACTGAAGCTTTCTTT,CASSQVSVVGTEAFF
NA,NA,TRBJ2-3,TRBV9,TGTGCCAGCAGCGAAGCGACGGATACGCAGTATTTT,CASSEATDTQYF
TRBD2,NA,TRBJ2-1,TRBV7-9,TGTGCCAGCAGCTTATTTGGGACTAGTACTTTGAATGAGCAGTTCTTC,CASSLFGTSTLNEQFF
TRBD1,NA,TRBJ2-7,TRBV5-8,TGTGCCAGCAGCTCCGGGACAGGCTCCTACGAGCAGTACTTC,CASSSGTGSYEQYF
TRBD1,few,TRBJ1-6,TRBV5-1,TGCGCCAGCAGGGAGACAGGGGGCAATTCACCCCTCCACTTT,CASRETGGNSPLHF
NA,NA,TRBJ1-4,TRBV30,TGTGCCTGGAGCGACAGGCCAAATGAAAAACTGTTTTTT,CAWSDRPNEKLFF
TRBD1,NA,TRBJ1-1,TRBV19,TGTGCCAGTAGTGTACAGGGGTGGGCTGAAGCTTTCTTT,CASSVQGWAEAFF
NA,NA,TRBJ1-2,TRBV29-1,TGCAGCGTTCGAGGCCCCTCTAACTATGGCTACACCTTC,CSVRGPSNYGYTF
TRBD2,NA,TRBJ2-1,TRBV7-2,TGTGCCAGCAGCTTAATCTCGACTAGCGGGGGGACCACAGAGCAGTTCTTC,CASSLISTSGGTTEQFF
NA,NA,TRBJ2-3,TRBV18,TGTGCCAGCTCACAAACACATTCTAGCACAGATACGCAGTATTTT,CASSQTHSSTDTQYF
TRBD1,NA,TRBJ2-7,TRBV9,TGTGCCAGCAGCGTAGGACAGGGGGGTACCTACGAGCAGTACTTC,CASSVGQGGTYEQYF
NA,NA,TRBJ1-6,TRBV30,TGTGCCTGGAGGGACAGCCGTAATTCACCCCTCCACTTT,CAWRDSRNSPLHF